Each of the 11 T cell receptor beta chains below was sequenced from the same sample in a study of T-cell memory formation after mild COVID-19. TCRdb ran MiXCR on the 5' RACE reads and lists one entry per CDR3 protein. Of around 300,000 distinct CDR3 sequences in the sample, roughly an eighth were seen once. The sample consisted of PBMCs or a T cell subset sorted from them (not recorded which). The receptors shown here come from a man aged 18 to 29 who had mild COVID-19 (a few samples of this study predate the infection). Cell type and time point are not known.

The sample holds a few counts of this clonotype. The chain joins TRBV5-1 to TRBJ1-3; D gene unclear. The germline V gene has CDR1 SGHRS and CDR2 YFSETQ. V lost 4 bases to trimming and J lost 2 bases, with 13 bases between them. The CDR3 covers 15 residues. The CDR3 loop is CASSPTDPPGNTIYF. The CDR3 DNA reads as TGCGCCAGCAGCCCGACGGACCCGCCTGGAAACACCATATATTTT.

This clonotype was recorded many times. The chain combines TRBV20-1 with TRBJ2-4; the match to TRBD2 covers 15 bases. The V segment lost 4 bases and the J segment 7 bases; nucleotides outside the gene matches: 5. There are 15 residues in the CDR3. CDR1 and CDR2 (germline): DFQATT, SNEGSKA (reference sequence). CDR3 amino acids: CSATGLAGGLNIQYF. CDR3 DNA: TGCAGTGCTACCGGACTAGCGGGGGGGCTGAACATTCAGTACTTC.

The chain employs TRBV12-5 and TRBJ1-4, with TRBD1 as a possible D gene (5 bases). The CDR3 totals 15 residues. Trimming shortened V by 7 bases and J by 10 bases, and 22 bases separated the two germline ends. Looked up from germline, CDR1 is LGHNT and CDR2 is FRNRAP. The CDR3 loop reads CASVKELPVGGKLFF. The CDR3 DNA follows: TGTGCTAGTGTTAAAGAGTTACCGGTTGGGGGAAAACTGTTTTTT.

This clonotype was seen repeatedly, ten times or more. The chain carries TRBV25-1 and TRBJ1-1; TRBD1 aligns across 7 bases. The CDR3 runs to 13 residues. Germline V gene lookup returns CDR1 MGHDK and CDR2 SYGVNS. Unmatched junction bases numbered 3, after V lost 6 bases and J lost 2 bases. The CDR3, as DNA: TGTGCCAGCAGGGGACAGATTAACACTGAAGCTTTCTTT. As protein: CASRGQINTEAFF.

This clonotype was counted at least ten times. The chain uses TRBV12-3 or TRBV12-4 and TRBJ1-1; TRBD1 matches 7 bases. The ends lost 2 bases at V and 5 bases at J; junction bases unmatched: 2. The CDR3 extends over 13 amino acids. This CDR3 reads CASSLPGGTEAFF. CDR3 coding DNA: TGTGCCAGCAGTTTACCAGGGGGGACTGAAGCTTTCTTT.

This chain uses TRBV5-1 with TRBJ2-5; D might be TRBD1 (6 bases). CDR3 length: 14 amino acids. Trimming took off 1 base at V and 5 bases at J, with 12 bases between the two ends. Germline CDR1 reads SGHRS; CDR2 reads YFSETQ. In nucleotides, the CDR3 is TGCGCCAGCAGCTTGTCAGGGGATGATGAGACCCAGTACTTC. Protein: CASSLSGDDETQYF. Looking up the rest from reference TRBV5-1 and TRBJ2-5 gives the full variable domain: KAGVTQTPRYLIKTRGQQVTLSCSPISGHRSVSWYQQTPGQGLQFLFEYFSETQRNKGNFPGRFSGRQFSNSRSEMNVSTLELGDSALYLCASSLSGDDETQYFGPGTRLLVL.

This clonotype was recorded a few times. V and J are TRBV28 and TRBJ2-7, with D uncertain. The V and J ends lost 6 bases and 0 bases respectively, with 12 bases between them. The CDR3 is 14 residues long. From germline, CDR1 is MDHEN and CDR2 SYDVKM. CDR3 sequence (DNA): TGTGCCAGCAGCCCCGTCAGGTCCTCCTACGAGCAGTACTTC. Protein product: CASSPVRSSYEQYF.

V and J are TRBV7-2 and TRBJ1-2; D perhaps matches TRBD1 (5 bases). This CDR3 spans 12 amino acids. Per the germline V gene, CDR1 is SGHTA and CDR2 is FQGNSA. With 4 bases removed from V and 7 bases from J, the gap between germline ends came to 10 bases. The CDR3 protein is CASSSRAGGYTF. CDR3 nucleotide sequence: TGTGCCAGCAGCTCCAGGGCGGGTGGCTACACCTTC. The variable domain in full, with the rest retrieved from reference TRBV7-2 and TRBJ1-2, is GAGVSQSPSNKVTEKGKDVELRCDPISGHTALYWYRQSLGQGLEFLIYFQGNSAPDKSGLPSDRFSAERTGGSVSTLTIQRTQQEDSAVYLCASSSRAGGYTFGSGTRLTVV.

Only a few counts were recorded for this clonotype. The CDR3 sequence is CSVSRDSGNTIYF. The CDR3 nucleotides read TGCAGCGTTTCCCGGGACTCTGGAAACACCATATATTTT. This rearrangement joins TRBV29-1 to TRBJ1-3; D is unclear. The CDR3 covers 13 residues. The V gene lost 5 bases and the J gene lost 0 bases, with 8 bases spanning the gap. The germline V gene has CDR1 SQVTM and CDR2 ANQGSEA.

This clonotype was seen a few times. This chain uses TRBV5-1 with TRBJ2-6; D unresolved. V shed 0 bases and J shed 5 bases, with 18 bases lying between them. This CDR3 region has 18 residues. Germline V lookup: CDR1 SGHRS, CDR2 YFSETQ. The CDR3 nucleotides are TGCGCCAGCAGCTTGGACCCTCCGACGGTCACTAGGGCCAACGTCCTGACTTTC. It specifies CASSLDPPTVTRANVLTF.

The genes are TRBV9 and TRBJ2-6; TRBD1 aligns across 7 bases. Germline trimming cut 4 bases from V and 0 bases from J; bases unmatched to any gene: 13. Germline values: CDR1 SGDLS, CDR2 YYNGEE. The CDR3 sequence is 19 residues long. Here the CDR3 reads CASSLSIGGRLSGANVLTF. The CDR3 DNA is TGTGCCAGCAGCCTCTCGATAGGGGGCCGCCTCTCTGGGGCCAACGTCCTGACTTTC.